The present T cell receptor (beta chain) was sequenced within a study of shared clonotypes between healthy human individuals. Study summary: The study enrolled two women and a few men aged 18 to 49.

CD8 memory merged CD45RO+ cells and CCR7-negative CD45RA+ TemRA cells into one population. Worth noting for this clone: What it recognizes is unknown.

Germline CDR1 SGHAT, CDR2 FQNNGV. The CDR3 length is 15 residues. The ends lost 3 bases at V and 7 bases at J; junction bases unmatched: 10. Study-wide results and caveats: Represented genetic and exposure-history diversity was restricted by having few donors. Among non-shared clonotypes, generation probabilities were lower than among those shared by all four donors.

Assay: immunoSEQ multiplex PCR; the TCRdb copy retains only in-frame clones and omits some. The sample lists hundreds of thousands of clones, approximately 97% occurring once. The chain couples TRBV11-2 to TRBJ2-7; 9 bases agree with TRBD2. The sample comprised memory CD8+ T cells sorted from blood. Subset noted: CD45RO+ cells pooled with CCR7-negative TemRA cells. The receptor comes from a man aged 25-45 years in good health. This CDR3 reads CASSFGLAMRGEQYF. CDR3 nucleotide sequence: TGTGCCAGCAGCTTCGGACTAGCGATGCGAGGGGAGCAGTACTTC.